This note documents a single T cell receptor (beta chain) sequence. Antigen specificity is unknown. The CDR3 extends over 15 amino acids. V shed 2 bases, J shed 2 bases, and the junction held 6 bases outside the gene matches. CDR1 and CDR2 from the germline V gene are SGHDT and YYEEEE. The sample is drawn from a study of cytomegalovirus exposure and HLA in healthy donors. Notes on the study in general: The authors considered a cluster of highly shared sequence variants likely to be a sequencing artifact.

Both 60 Vbeta primers and 13 Jbeta primers went into the PCR. TCRdb keeps only in-frame clones here, not all; method: immunoSEQ multiplex PCR. Seen here are some 90,000 clones, 78% observed once, and the top ten hold around 4.4%. Sequenced: PBMCs. The chain combines TRBV5-6 with TRBJ2-7, with TRBD2 matching over 8 bases. This TCR was sampled from a male donor in good health and CMV-seropositive. The CDR3 loop reads CASSLRREAPYEQYF. CDR3 in DNA: TGTGCCAGCAGCTTACGGCGGGAGGCCCCCTACGAGCAGTACTTC.